This T cell receptor (beta chain) was observed in a study of CD8 T cells in ankylosing spondylitis. The study's findings and limits: The study looked at matched synovial fluid samples from ankylosing spondylitis patients. Disease-linked clones were reported to be significantly enriched there. CD8+ disease-linked clones were present at relatively low frequencies in blood.

With V trimmed by 3 bases and J by 4 bases, 2 bases remained unmatched. CDR3 size: 13 residues. CDR1 is SGHRS and CDR2 is YFSETQ in the germline V gene. This clonotype showed up just a few times. The antigen remains undetermined. With molecular barcodes, quantitative 5'-RACE was used to make the TCR beta libraries. A single record per CDR3 protein comes from TCRdb applying MiXCR to the 5' RACE reads. The table lists 250,000 or so distinct CDR3 sequences, 15% to 20% of them singletons. The sample consisted of blood, either unsorted or a sorted T cell fraction (not recorded which). This TCR was sampled from a male donor with ankylosing spondylitis or in good health (not recorded which). The chain uses TRBV5-1 and TRBJ1-1; TRBD1 matches at 8 bases. The CDR3 spells CASSWGTGTEAFF. The DNA for the CDR3 is TGCGCCAGCAGCTGGGGGACAGGCACTGAAGCTTTCTTT.